A single sample gave rise to the 22 T cell receptor beta chains below, sequenced in a study of T-cell memory formation after mild COVID-19. TCRdb called the 5' RACE reads again in MiXCR, with one record for every CDR3 protein. The sample includes 290,000 or so distinct CDR3 sequences, roughly 21% of them seen just once. Sequences were obtained from PBMCs or a T cell subset sorted from them (not recorded which). These receptors were collected from a man aged 18 to 29 who had mild COVID-19 (a few samples of this study predate the infection). Cell type and time point are not known.

This clonotype was observed once. The chain carries TRBV20-1 and TRBJ1-1; the match to TRBD1 covers 8 bases. Losses at the gene ends were 6 bases for V and 4 bases for J; bases not matched to a gene: 10. The CDR3 length is 14 residues. Per germline, CDR1 DFQATT and CDR2 SNEGSKA (reference sequence). This chain's CDR3 is CSAPRPDRATEAFF. The CDR3 nucleotides read TGCAGTGCGCCCAGGCCGGACAGGGCCACTGAAGCTTTCTTT.

V is TRBV29-1 and J is TRBJ2-2; D tentatively reads TRBD1 or TRBD2 (5 bases each). CDR3 length: 14 residues. CDR1 and CDR2 from the germline V gene are SQVTM and ANQGSEA. V was pared by 6 bases and J by 1 base, with 12 bases between. For the CDR3, the DNA is TGCAGCGTCATACGGGACCGGAACACCGGGGAGCTGTTTTTT. Translation gives CSVIRDRNTGELFF.

The V gene is TRBV3-1, the J gene TRBJ2-3; 10 bases align to TRBD2. Unmatched junction bases numbered 7, after V lost 6 bases and J lost 1 base. Per germline, CDR1 LGHDT and CDR2 YNNKEL (reference sequence). The CDR3 is 16 residues long. CDR3 amino acids: CASSHSGTSGTDTQYF. The CDR3 DNA sequence: TGTGCCAGCAGTCACTCCGGGACTAGCGGCACAGATACGCAGTATTTT.

This clonotype turned up a few times. This chain links TRBV4-1 with TRBJ2-3; 12 nucleotides align to TRBD2. Germline V gene sequence: CDR1 MGHRA, CDR2 YSYEKL. With 4 bases clipped from V and 0 bases from J, the junction kept 11 bases outside the gene matches. The CDR3 consists of 19 residues. CDR3 coding DNA: TGCGCCAGCAGCCGCATACTAGCGGGGGGCCCACTAAGCACAGATACGCAGTATTTT. Translation: CASSRILAGGPLSTDTQYF.

This clonotype was seen many times. V usage is TRBV12-3 or TRBV12-4 and J usage is TRBJ2-2; possible D gene TRBD2, 5 bases. CDR3 length: 13 amino acids. V lost 5 bases to trimming and J lost 6 bases, with 10 bases between them. The CDR3 DNA sequence: TGTGCCAGCAGTACCCGAGGGTCCGGGGAGCTGTTTTTT. Translated, it gives CASSTRGSGELFF.

This chain joins TRBV5-1 and TRBJ2-1; D is unresolved. The CDR3 is made up of 16 amino acids. In germline, CDR1 is SGHRS, CDR2 YFSETQ. V was pared by 4 bases and J by 0 bases, with 14 bases between. CDR3 in DNA: TGCGCCAGCAGCCGGAGAGAGGTGCGCTCCTACAATGAGCAGTTCTTC. It yields the protein CASSRREVRSYNEQFF.

Remarks on this clonotype: The CDR3 ends on some other residue instead of the conserved phenylalanine or tryptophan, so this is likely a read error. The chain links TRBV10-3 to TRBJ2-6; no reliable D call. Germline loops: CDR1 ENHRY, CDR2 SYGVKD. V lost 7 bases and J lost 1, with 14 bases in between. There are 16 residues in the CDR3. CDR3 DNA: TGTGCCATCAACACAGCAAGGCCATCTGGGGCCAACGTCCTGACTTTA. This translates into CAINTARPSGANVLTL.

This clonotype was seen a few times. The chain recombines TRBV3-1 with TRBJ2-3; 12 nucleotides agree with TRBD2. Germline CDR1 LGHDT, CDR2 YNNKEL (reference sequence). The CDR3 totals 17 residues. J was trimmed by 5 bases and V by 3 bases; bases with no gene match: 9. For the CDR3, the DNA is TGTGCCAGCAGCCAGGGATTGCTAGCGGGGGGGCTAGATACGCAGTATTTT. Translated, it gives CASSQGLLAGGLDTQYF.

The genes are TRBV4-3 and TRBJ1-1, with 7 positions matching TRBD1. Looked up from germline, CDR1 is LGHNA and CDR2 is YSLEER. CDR3 size: 14 residues. The V gene end was trimmed by 3 bases and the J gene end by 3 bases; junction bases not matched to a gene: 4. For the CDR3, the DNA is TGCGCCAGCAGCCAGACAGGGCGGGACACTGAAGCTTTCTTT. This translates into CASSQTGRDTEAFF.

This chain uses TRBV7-2 with TRBJ2-2, with a weak D call TRBD1 (5 bases). The V end was cut by 2 bases, the J end by 1 base, with 8 bases between. Germline values: CDR1 SGHTA, CDR2 FQGNSA. This CDR3 has 15 residues. The chain's CDR3 is CASSLRQMNTGELFF. CDR3 coding DNA: TGTGCCAGCAGCTTACGACAGATGAACACCGGGGAGCTGTTTTTT.

The V gene is TRBV4-3, the J gene TRBJ2-1; TRBD2 might be the D (5 bases). The germline V gene has CDR1 LGHNA and CDR2 YSLEER. With 1 base removed from V and 3 bases from J, the gap between germline ends came to 10 bases. This CDR3 is 15 amino acids long. CDR3: CASSQGTSNYNEQFF. The CDR3 DNA sequence: TGCGCCAGCAGCCAAGGAACTAGTAACTACAATGAGCAGTTCTTC.

The J gene is TRBJ2-7, the V gene TRBV5-5; D is possibly TRBD1 (6 bases). CDR1 is SGHKS, CDR2 YYEKEE, per germline (reference sequence). V lost 8 bases to trimming and J lost 3 bases, with 15 bases between them. CDR3 length equals 13 residues. CDR3 amino acids: CASTRDTYYEQYF. The CDR3 DNA reads as TGTGCCAGTACCCGGGACACCTACTACGAGCAGTACTTC.

The table lists this clonotype with a few counts. CDR3 bases: TGCAGCGTTGAAGGGGGGGCCTATGGCTACACCTTC. It is translated as CSVEGGAYGYTF. The chain combines TRBV29-1 with TRBJ1-2, with a tentative D call TRBD1 (6 bases). In germline, CDR1 is SQVTM, CDR2 ANQGSEA. There are 12 residues in the CDR3. Trimming took off 1 base at V and 4 bases at J, with 7 bases between the two ends.

The chain has TRBV7-9 and TRBJ1-2; D might be TRBD1 (5 bases). Germline lookup yields CDR1 SEHNR and CDR2 FQNEAQ (reference sequence). The V gene lost 8 bases and the J gene lost 8 bases, with 9 bases spanning the gap. The CDR3 contains 10 residues. The DNA of the CDR3 is TGTGCCAGCCAGGGTTACGGCTACACCTTC. This gives the protein CASQGYGYTF.

This clonotype turned up a few times. This chain joins TRBV10-3 and TRBJ2-7; no clear D gene. This CDR3 comprises 15 residues. Germline V gives CDR1 ENHRY, CDR2 SYGVKD. Deletions cut 4 bases from V and 2 bases from J, with 15 bases between. The CDR3 spells CAISGTVGKAYEQYF. CDR3 nucleotide sequence: TGTGCCATCAGTGGGACGGTAGGGAAAGCCTACGAGCAGTACTTC.

This clonotype was found a few times. This sequence joins TRBV5-6 and TRBJ1-2; D uncertain. The CDR3 extends over 12 amino acids. Trimming stripped 4 bases from V and 3 bases from J, with 7 bases between. Per germline, CDR1 SGHDT and CDR2 YYEEEE. CDR3: CASSQQYYGYTF. The CDR3 DNA sequence: TGTGCCAGCAGCCAACAGTACTATGGCTACACCTTC. The full variable domain, in which reference TRBV5-6 and TRBJ1-2 provide the parts outside the CDR3, is DAGVTQSPTHLIKTRGQQVTLRCSPKSGHDTVSWYQQALGQGPQFIFQYYEEEERQRGNFPDRFSGHQFPNYSSELNVNALLLGDSALYLCASSQQYYGYTFGSGTRLTVV.

This clonotype turned up a few times. The rearrangement uses TRBV7-3 and TRBJ2-1; D is unresolved. The V gene lost 4 bases and the J gene lost 4 bases, with 11 bases spanning the gap. There are 14 residues in the CDR3. The germline V gene has CDR1 SGHTA and CDR2 FQGTGA. CDR3 coding DNA: TGTGCCAGCAGCTCGTACCCAGATTACAATGAGCAGTTCTTC. As protein: CASSSYPDYNEQFF. Complete variable domain (other parts from reference TRBV7-3 and TRBJ2-1): GAGVSQTPSNKVTEKGKYVELRCDPISGHTALYWYRQSLGQGPEFLIYFQGTGAADDSGLPNDRFFAVRPEGSVSTLKIQRTERGDSAVYLCASSSYPDYNEQFFGPGTRLTVL.

This clonotype was detected a few times. The V and J genes are TRBV6-6 and TRBJ1-5; D not resolved. Germline CDR1 reads MNHNY; CDR2 reads SVGAGI (reference sequence). The length of the CDR3 is 15 residues. Between the trimmed V and J ends, which lost 6 bases and 5 bases, there was a span of 17 bases. DNA of the CDR3: TGTGCCAGCAGAACCCCCGGGCCAAGCTATCAGCCCCAGCATTTT. Translation gives CASRTPGPSYQPQHF.

The chain links TRBV20-1 to TRBJ2-1, with 12 positions matching TRBD2. V dropped 6 bases and J dropped 6; count of bases not matched to a gene: 3. Germline loops: CDR1 DFQATT, CDR2 SNEGSKA (reference sequence). The CDR3 is 13 residues long. The CDR3 DNA reads TGCAGTGCGCCGGGACTAGCGGGCAATGAGCAGTTCTTC. It yields the protein CSAPGLAGNEQFF.

The CDR3 bases are TGCAGTGCTCCACTGCGGTCTGGAAACACCATATATTTT. Its translation: CSAPLRSGNTIYF. This chain uses TRBV20-1 with TRBJ1-3; D uncertain. Germline V gene sequence: CDR1 DFQATT, CDR2 SNEGSKA (reference sequence). The ends were cut back, 5 bases at V and 1 base at J, with 9 bases in the middle. This CDR3 comprises 13 residues.

This clonotype was detected a few times. CDR3 DNA: TGTGCCAGCAGTTACTCTGGCAGGTCGACAGATACGCAGTATTTT. Translated, it gives CASSYSGRSTDTQYF. This sequence joins TRBV6-5 and TRBJ2-3; D call uncertain. CDR3 length: 15 amino acids. V lost 0 bases and J 3 bases, leaving 10 bases between the germline ends. Looked up from germline, CDR1 is MNHEY and CDR2 is SVGAGI.

The chain has TRBV6-2 or TRBV6-3 and TRBJ2-3; D not resolved. The V gene lost 8 bases and the J gene lost 4 bases, with 16 bases spanning the gap. There are 14 residues in the CDR3. Germline-derived CDR1 and CDR2 are MNHEY and SVGEGT. CDR3 in DNA: TGTGCCAGCGGAACCAGTACGGGCTCAGATACGCAGTATTTT. Protein sequence: CASGTSTGSDTQYF.